This paragraph covers one T cell receptor beta chain sequence. Its antigen is unknown. Base qualities are not recorded, but no much larger clone differs from it by a single base. TCRbeta CDR3 regions were profiled by bias-controlled multiplex PCR amplification of genomic DNA with the immunoSEQ Assay. The original methods were these. The absolute abundance of each unique TCRbeta CDR3 region was quantified after sequences were collapsed and filtered. Differential abundance was assessed using a binomial (Fisher-equivalent) model and a beta-binomial model in which time-dependent variance fitted from healthy donors was added. Clones with fewer than 5 combined templates were removed, and differential abundance was called for clones with a Benjamini-Hochberg FDR below 0.01. Beta-binomial variance was modeled as a function of total template count across the two samples using the form v = (b*log(k)+a)^2. The clones in this table, taken by TCRdb from immuneACCESS, are in-frame only. Not every clone is retained; where verified, under half of the shortfall comes from an unresolved V gene, and the cause of the rest is unknown. V, J and clone size are taken as reported in that table, and D and trimming were inferred from the DNA itself. The sample table contains 85,000 to 120,000 clones; only one count was recorded for 88% of them. The ten largest clones take up 12% to 15% of the sample.

This sample stems from a study of identifying expanded T cells in peripheral blood (dated by TCRdb to the late 2010s). About the study as a whole: Technical replicates were generated by sequencing separate aliquots of the same genomic DNA pool, with four replicates compared pairwise. Paper-wide results and their limitations: Both the number of clones called differentially abundant and the false-positive rate were significantly reduced by the beta-binomial model across all healthy-donor time intervals. In all healthy donors, the variance in clone template counts between samples taken 2 to 3 weeks apart rose significantly as total template count increased. Between technical replicates the binomial model flagged around 1.2 differentially abundant clones, whereas over around 2 weeks the binomial model flagged about 15 and over about 4 weeks approximately 20. The authors expected that over much longer intervals, such as months to years, biological variance in healthy repertoires might increase even further.

No immune events such as infections were documented for the healthy donors during the collection period. To calibrate time-dependent variance in a beta-binomial model of T-cell clone differential abundance, blood repertoires from healthy donors were used as a training cohort. The training cohort comprised 10 or so healthy donors, 3 female and 7 male. The donors were between about 25 and 65 years old, with an average age of roughly 43 years. Whole blood, obtained from a commercial supplier, was collected from each healthy donor at three time points spaced approximately two weeks apart. For immunosequencing, genomic DNA was extracted from unsorted whole blood. The cysteine opens and the phenylalanine closes a CDR3 of 15 amino acids. Just CDR3 DNA is preserved here, 45 bases in frame from base 1. The germline V gene encodes CDR1 MNHNY and CDR2 SVGAGI (reference sequence). Trimmed from V: 7 bases; trimmed from J: 5 bases; junction bases lacking a gene match: 12.

This sequence originates from a person aged 18-70 years in good health. Input material: blood. The chain is made from TRBV6-6 and TRBJ2-7, and 9 bases in between align with TRBD1. The DNA sequence reads TGTGCCAGCATGGAAGCGGGACAGGGATCCCACGAGCAGTACTTC. Translated, it gives CASMEAGQGSHEQYF.